This T cell receptor beta chain derives from a study of cytomegalovirus exposure and HLA in healthy donors. Study observations and caveats: Confirmation in vitro established that a few CMV-associated chains were specific for CMV antigens. Among the sequence variants, a highly shared cluster was likely an artifact of sequencing.

Amplification used 60 Vbeta primers and 13 Jbeta primers. The table came from immunoSEQ multiplex PCR; TCRdb's copy has only in-frame clones and leaves some out. This table has about 130,000 clones, approximately 85% appearing once. Germline-derived CDR1 and CDR2 are MDHEN and SYDVKM. The CDR3 has 18 amino acids. Trimming removed 5 bases at V and 0 bases at J, with 20 bases between. Only one count was recorded for this clone. Its antigen is not identified. The rearrangement uses TRBV28 and TRBJ1-5; D is possibly TRBD1 (6 bases). The clonotype comes from a woman aged 25 to 39 in good health and CMV-seropositive. Sequencing was carried out using PBMCs. This CDR3 reads CASSPAPGHTYSNQPQHF. In nucleotides, the CDR3 is TGTGCCAGCAGTCCAGCGCCGGGACACACCTATAGCAATCAGCCCCAGCATTTT.